This TCR beta chain derives from a study of blood T cell repertoires in COVID-19. Study summary: The origin of the acute and convalescent COVID-19 samples was the United States, Italy and Spain. From T cells, B-cell-depleted T cells, or PBMCs came the material, which was cDNA or gDNA.

J was trimmed by 7 bases and V by 7 bases; bases with no gene match: 13. Germline V gene lookup returns CDR1 MNHEY and CDR2 SVGAGI. The CDR3 is made up of 15 amino acids. As processed by the authors: The authors estimated nucleated cell counts from reference gene primer amplification. Profiling relied on immunoSEQ multiplex PCR, and the TCRdb table lists in-frame clones only, not all of them. V and J calls and clone size follow that table, whereas D and trimming were derived from the DNA. Here the sample spans around 300,000 clones, around 87% being singletons. Sequenced: peripheral blood. The V and J genes are TRBV6-5 and TRBJ1-2, with TRBD1 identical over 9 bases. The TCR originated in a woman in her fifties or sixties with active or convalescent COVID-19. The DNA of the CDR3 is TGTGCCAGCACCGACCGGGACAGGGCTTTGGGTGGCTACACCTTC. It yields the protein CASTDRDRALGGYTF.